This T cell receptor beta chain was identified in a study of Ad26.COV2.S vaccination and SARS-CoV-2 variants. This CDR3 comprises 17 residues. Germline CDR1 SNHLY, CDR2 FYNNEI. V dropped 5 bases and J dropped 4; count of bases not matched to a gene: 11. Study conclusions and caveats: Vaccinees and placebo recipients showed similar non-spike TCR breadth.

Clones were read by immunoSEQ multiplex PCR, and TCRdb kept only the in-frame ones, dropping some. The data hold some 190,000 clones, with roughly 87% observed a single time. This clone is a singleton in its sample. Antigen: not known. This sequence originates from a human donor who had recovered from COVID-19. The chain is built from TRBV2 and TRBJ2-3; 11 bases are a match to TRBD2. Source: peripheral blood, taken after recovery from COVID-19. The CDR3 region is CASSYLATSGGSDTQYF. CDR3 bases: TGTGCCAGCAGTTACCTAGCTACTAGCGGGGGCTCAGATACGCAGTATTTT.